Listed below are T cell receptor beta chains from one sample, sequenced in a study of T-cell memory formation after mild COVID-19. TCRdb redid the calling of the 5' RACE reads with MiXCR, one entry per CDR3 protein. This sample has roughly 320,000 distinct CDR3 sequences, with around 27% found just once. The sample consisted of PBMCs or a T cell subset sorted from them (not recorded which). These receptors all stem from an adult woman who had mild COVID-19 (a few samples of this study predate the infection). Cell type and time point are not known. Both conserved end residues are part of each CDR3. The order of the fields is J gene, D gene, clone size, V gene, CDR3 DNA, CDR3 protein. D genes are given only for firm matches. Clone size is shown for a subset of rows, as once, few, many or a class of expanded clone.

TRBJ2-7,-,-,TRBV14,TGTGCCAGTTACCGTTCGGGCCCTACCTACGAGCAGTACTTC,CASYRSGPTYEQYF
TRBJ2-3,-,-,TRBV7-9,TGTGCCAGCAGCTTAGCGGTGTCAAGCACAGATACGCAGTATTTT,CASSLAVSSTDTQYF
TRBJ2-7,-,many,TRBV25-1,TGTGCCAGCAGTGAATATTTGACAGCCCAGGGATTTACCGAGCAGTACTTC,CASSEYLTAQGFTEQYF
TRBJ2-1,-,-,TRBV29-1,TGCAGCACTCCAGGGCCTAGCTCCTACAATGAGCAGTTCTTC,CSTPGPSSYNEQFF
TRBJ2-5,TRBD1,-,TRBV5-1,TGCGCCAGCACTCCCATCGGACAGGGGGATCTGGAGACCCAGTACTTC,CASTPIGQGDLETQYF
TRBJ1-1,TRBD1,few,TRBV3-1,TGTGCCAGCAGGGACAGGATGCCAGGGACTGAAGCTTTCTTT,CASRDRMPGTEAFF
TRBJ2-1,-,-,TRBV29-1,TGCAGCGTTGAAGATCGGAGCAGGGGATGGGTCTTC,CSVEDRSRGWVF
TRBJ1-1,-,few,TRBV29-1,TGCAGCGTTGAAGGCGGGGCGGCCCGCACTGAAGCTTTCTTT,CSVEGGAARTEAFF
TRBJ2-5,-,-,TRBV7-9,TGTGCCAGCAGCTCCCCCATGGACCAGTACTTC,CASSSPMDQYF
TRBJ2-7,-,many,TRBV12-3/TRBV12-4,TGTGCCAGCAGTTCCGCAGGGGGGCCCTACGAGCAGTACTTC,CASSSAGGPYEQYF
TRBJ2-5,-,few,TRBV7-9,TGTGCCAGCAGCTTAAACCTGGGACCGATGAGGGAGACCCAGTACTTC,CASSLNLGPMRETQYF
TRBJ2-7,TRBD2,-,TRBV13,TGTGCCAGCAGCCCACCCTCTAGCGGGGGTTACGAGCAGTACTTC,CASSPPSSGGYEQYF
TRBJ2-5,-,few,TRBV4-1,TGCGCCAGCAGCCTCGGATCCGACCAAGAGACCCAGTACTTC,CASSLGSDQETQYF
TRBJ1-1,TRBD1,once,TRBV4-3,TGCGCCAGCAGCCAAGATACAGGGGAAGTCACTGAAGCTTTCTTT,CASSQDTGEVTEAFF
TRBJ1-1,TRBD1,-,TRBV29-1,TGCAGCGTTGGGCAGGGGGGCGTACTGAACACTGAAGCTTTCTTT,CSVGQGGVLNTEAFF
TRBJ1-5,-,-,TRBV2,TGTGCCAGCAGTGTGGGTAGCAATCAGCCCCAGCATTTT,CASSVGSNQPQHF
TRBJ2-1,-,few,TRBV5-1,TGCGCCAGCAGTAACTATTTAAGCTCCTACAATGAGCAGTTCTTC,CASSNYLSSYNEQFF
TRBJ1-6,TRBD1,-,TRBV5-4,TGTGCCAGCAGCTCGGACAGGGGAGGCATCTCACCCCTCCACTTT,CASSSDRGGISPLHF
TRBJ2-4,-,few,TRBV19,TGTGCCAGTAGTAGCCCAGGGGAAGCCAAAAACATTCAGTACTTC,CASSSPGEAKNIQYF
TRBJ2-2,-,-,TRBV12-3/TRBV12-4,TGTGCCAGCAGTTACACAGGGTACACCGGGGAGCTGTTTTTT,CASSYTGYTGELFF
TRBJ2-1,-,few,TRBV12-3/TRBV12-4,TGTGCCAGCAGAAACGCTTGGGGAGACGCCCAATCATTC,CASRNAWGDAQSF
TRBJ2-2,TRBD2,few,TRBV29-1,TGCAGCGCTCTACTAGCGTTCGACACCGGGGAGCTGTTTTTT,CSALLAFDTGELFF
TRBJ2-1,-,few,TRBV24-1,TGTGCCACCAGTGACCCCGTTCCCACGGGGAGTAATGAGCAGTTCTTC,CATSDPVPTGSNEQFF
TRBJ1-2,-,-,TRBV5-1,TGCGCCAGCAGCTTGGGACAGGCGGGAGGTGGCTACACCTTC,CASSLGQAGGGYTF